The 15 T cell receptor beta chains below all came from one sample that was sequenced in a study of OX40 agonist ivuxolimab in advanced cancers. TCRdb's table, derived via immunoSEQ multiplex PCR, lists solely in-frame clones and lacks some. In the table there are about 53,000 clones, more than 75% of which are singletons. The starting material was CD4+ or CD8+ T cells sorted from blood, obtained in a trial of the OX40 agonist ivuxolimab. Source of these receptors: an adult with an advanced solid tumor such as melanoma, head and neck, liver or kidney cancer.

The chain couples TRBV28 to TRBJ2-1; 10 bases match TRBD1. The CDR3 runs 14 residues. Germline values: CDR1 MDHEN, CDR2 SYDVKM. V trimming: 2 bases; J trimming: 9 bases; junction bases outside the gene matches: 4. CDR3 residues: CASSLGTGVREQFF. In nucleotides, the CDR3 is TGTGCCAGCAGTTTAGGGACAGGGGTGCGTGAGCAGTTCTTC.

J is TRBJ1-4 and V is TRBV5-1, with TRBD1 matching over 7 bases. This CDR3 is built from 15 residues. The V and J ends lost 4 bases and 4 bases, in that order; junction bases with no gene match: 7. Germline CDR1 is SGHRS and CDR2 is YFSETQ. The CDR3 loop reads CASSRDGQDNEKLFF. Here the CDR3 DNA reads TGCGCCAGCAGCCGCGATGGACAGGATAATGAAAAACTGTTTTTT.

The chain is built from TRBV5-1 and TRBJ2-1, with a tentative D call TRBD2 (5 bases). CDR3 length equals 16 residues. V was clipped by 2 bases and J by 7 bases, with 19 bases between them. CDR1 is SGHRS and CDR2 is YFSETQ in the germline V gene. CDR3 loop: CASSLRLDSLGNEQFF. The CDR3 DNA reads TGCGCCAGCAGCTTAAGGCTGGACTCGCTAGGTAATGAGCAGTTCTTC.

This rearrangement joins TRBV27 to TRBJ1-1, with 8 bases that match TRBD1. Germline V CDR1 and CDR2: MNHEY, SMNVEV (reference sequence). The length of the CDR3 is 15 residues. Trimming removed 5 bases from V and 2 bases from J; junction bases left unmatched: 7. CDR3 sequence: CASSQRTGSNTEAFF. CDR3 DNA sequence: TGTGCCAGCAGTCAAAGGACAGGGAGCAACACTGAAGCTTTCTTT.

The chain recombines TRBV2 with TRBJ2-3, with D maybe TRBD2 (5 bases). CDR3 length: 13 residues. The germline V gene has CDR1 SNHLY and CDR2 FYNNEI. The germline V and J ends were trimmed by 8 bases and 6 bases, with 15 bases remaining between them. CDR3 coding DNA: TGTGCCAGCGGGAGTCTGCTAGGGGATACGCAGTATTTT. It yields the protein CASGSLLGDTQYF.

The chain combines TRBV7-9 with TRBJ2-5; maybe TRBD2 (5 bases). The CDR3 covers 13 residues. Trimming stripped 5 bases from V and 5 bases from J, with 12 bases between. Germline CDR1 is SEHNR and CDR2 is FQNEAQ (reference sequence). As DNA, the CDR3 is TGTGCCAGCAGCCAAACTAGGGCCGAGACCCAGTACTTC. It translates to CASSQTRAETQYF.

This chain connects TRBV25-1 to TRBJ2-5; D unclear. This CDR3 comprises 15 residues. Trimming took 3 bases from V and 4 from J, leaving 15 bases between them. Germline V gene lookup returns CDR1 MGHDK and CDR2 SYGVNS. This chain's CDR3 is CASSDRGDLVETQYF. CDR3 DNA: TGTGCCAGCAGTGATCGCGGTGACCTGGTAGAGACCCAGTACTTC.

The J gene is TRBJ1-2, the V gene TRBV11-2; D remains ambiguous. CDR3 length equals 14 residues. Trimming removed 5 bases from V and 0 bases from J, with 10 bases in between. Looked up from germline, CDR1 is SGHAT and CDR2 is FQNNGV. DNA of the CDR3: TGTGCCAGCAGCCCCGGCGGGGCTAACTATGGCTACACCTTC. Translated, it gives CASSPGGANYGYTF.

The rearrangement uses TRBV20-1 and TRBJ2-7; TRBD1 is a possible D gene (6 bases). CDR1 is DFQATT and CDR2 is SNEGSKA in the germline V gene (reference sequence). The length of the CDR3 is 11 residues. V was pared by 7 bases and J by 3 bases, with 10 bases between. CDR3 coding DNA: TGCAGTGTCCGGGACAACTACGAGCAGTACTTC. It is translated as CSVRDNYEQYF.

The V call is TRBV29-1, the J call TRBJ2-5; D is unclear. This CDR3 region has 11 residues. Germline-derived CDR1 and CDR2 are SQVTM and ANQGSEA. Between the trimmed V and J ends, which lost 6 bases and 4 bases, there was a span of 9 bases. CDR3 nucleotides: TGCAGCGTCACACCGTCAGAGACCCAGTACTTC. Protein: CSVTPSETQYF.

This chain links TRBV28 with TRBJ1-6; D perhaps matches TRBD1 (5 bases). CDR3 length: 15 residues. Germline lookup yields CDR1 MDHEN and CDR2 SYDVKM. V lost 3 bases and J lost 6, with 12 bases in between. DNA of the CDR3: TGTGCCAGCAGTTTCCCGACAGTCGCTAATTCACCCCTCCACTTT. It codes for CASSFPTVANSPLHF.

The chain combines TRBV29-1 with TRBJ2-5; maybe TRBD1 (6 bases). The germline CDR1 and CDR2 sequences are SQVTM and ANQGSEA. This CDR3 has 14 amino acids. Deletions cut 4 bases from V and 4 bases from J, with 16 bases between. CDR3 DNA sequence: TGCAGCGTTGTGCGGTCAAGAGGGGGAGAGACCCAGTACTTC. Translating gives CSVVRSRGGETQYF.

This CDR3 reads CASSLEFDRGRPLHF. DNA for the CDR3: TGTGCCAGCAGCTTAGAGTTTGACAGGGGGCGACCCCTCCACTTT. The chain carries TRBV11-2 and TRBJ1-6, with TRBD1 matching over 10 bases. The CDR3 runs to 15 residues. Unmatched junction bases numbered 5, after V lost 0 bases and J lost 12 bases. Germline CDR1 reads SGHAT; CDR2 reads FQNNGV.

The rearrangement links TRBV28 to TRBJ2-1; 9 bases are shared with TRBD1. Per germline, CDR1 MDHEN and CDR2 SYDVKM. The CDR3 length is 14 residues. V gave up 4 bases and J gave up 8 bases; unmatched junction bases: 6. The CDR3 nucleotides read TGTGCCAGCAGTTCCCGGGACAGGGACGATGAGCAGTTCTTC. Translation gives CASSSRDRDDEQFF. The variable domain in full, with the rest retrieved from reference TRBV28 and TRBJ2-1, is DVKVTQSSRYLVKRTGEKVFLECVQDMDHENMFWYRQDPGLGLRLIYFSYDVKMKEKGDIPEGYSVSREKKERFSLILESASTNQTSMYLCASSSRDRDDEQFFGPGTRLTVL.

The chain is built from TRBV6-6 and TRBJ1-2, with TRBD1 as a possible D gene (5 bases). The V end was cut by 0 bases, the J end by 4 bases, with 9 bases between. This CDR3 spans 14 amino acids. Germline V CDR1 and CDR2: MNHNY, SVGAGI (reference sequence). The CDR3 protein is CASSYSSGSYGYTF. The CDR3 region has the DNA TGTGCCAGCAGTTACTCGTCAGGGTCCTATGGCTACACCTTC.